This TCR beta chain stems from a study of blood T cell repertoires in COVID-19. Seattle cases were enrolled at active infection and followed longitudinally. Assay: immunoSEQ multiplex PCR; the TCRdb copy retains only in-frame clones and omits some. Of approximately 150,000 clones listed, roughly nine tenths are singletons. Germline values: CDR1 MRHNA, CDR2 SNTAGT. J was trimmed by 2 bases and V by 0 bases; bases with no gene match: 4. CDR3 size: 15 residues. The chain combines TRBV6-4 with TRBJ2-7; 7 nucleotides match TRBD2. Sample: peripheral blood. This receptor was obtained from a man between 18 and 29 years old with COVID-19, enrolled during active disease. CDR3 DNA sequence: TGTGCCAGCAGTGACTCACGGGAGGCCCCCTACGAGCAGTACTTC. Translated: CASSDSREAPYEQYF.